The rows below give T cell receptor beta chains drawn from one sample of a study of immune cell composition in non-small cell lung cancer. Only in-frame clones appear in the TCRdb table, and some are missing; sequencing was by immunoSEQ multiplex PCR. The table lists fewer than 5,000 clones, 70% to 80% of them singletons. Material for sequencing was lung tumor tissue. These receptors were collected from a human donor with non-small cell lung cancer. CDR3s include the opening cysteine and the closing phenylalanine or tryptophan. A D gene is named only where the DNA matches it firmly. Rows give clone size only sometimes, using once, few, many, or a class for an expanded clone.

abundance,len,d_gene,j_gene,v_gene,CDR3nt,CDR3aa
.,17,TRBD1,TRBJ1-2,TRBV7-2,TGTGCCAGCAGCTTATTGGGACAGGGGGCACGGCAGAGGAGCTACACCTTC,CASSLLGQGARQRSYTF
few,16,TRBD1,TRBJ2-1,TRBV5-1,TGCGCCAGCAGCTGGGGACAGGGGGCGCGGGTGAATGAGCAGTTCTTC,CASSWGQGARVNEQFF
.,12,.,TRBJ1-2,TRBV28,TGTGCCAGCAGTTCACAGACCTATGGCTACACCTTC,CASSSQTYGYTF
.,15,.,TRBJ1-3,TRBV7-2,TGTGCCAGCAGTTCCGGGGGGGGTTCTGGAAACACCATATATTTT,CASSSGGGSGNTIYF
.,15,.,TRBJ1-5,TRBV19,TGTGCCAGTACTAGTGTCGGGGGAAGCAATCAGCCCCAGCATTTT,CASTSVGGSNQPQHF
.,17,TRBD2,TRBJ2-5,TRBV30,TGTGCCTGGGCCCGGGCGGACCTAGCGGGAACCCAAGAGACCCAGTACTTC,CAWARADLAGTQETQYF
.,14,TRBD1,TRBJ2-7,TRBV6-1,TGTGCCAGCAGTGATAAAAACAGGGGGCACGAGCAGTACTTC,CASSDKNRGHEQYF
once,22,TRBD2,TRBJ2-7,TRBV14,TGTGCCAGCAGCCAAGACTGGTCAACCGGACTAGCGGGATACCGATTTGCCTACGAGCAGTACTTC,CASSQDWSTGLAGYRFAYEQYF
.,15,.,TRBJ1-2,TRBV7-2,TGTGCCAGCAGCCCCCGTGGGGGGTCTAACTATGGCTACACCTTC,CASSPRGGSNYGYTF
once,15,TRBD1,TRBJ1-6,TRBV6-6,TGTGCCAGCAGTCCACCGGGACAGAATAATTCACCCCTCCACTTT,CASSPPGQNNSPLHF
.,15,.,TRBJ2-7,TRBV6-1,TGTGCCAGCAGTGAAAGGGGGATCGTTCCCCCCGAGCAGTACTTC,CASSERGIVPPEQYF
.,10,TRBD1,TRBJ1-2,TRBV20-1,TGCAGAGACACAGGGGATGGCTACACCTTC,CRDTGDGYTF
.,16,TRBD2,TRBJ2-2,TRBV2,TGTGCCAGCAGTACTAGCGGAGGACGTGTTGGCGGGGAGCTGTTTTTT,CASSTSGGRVGGELFF
few,15,TRBD1,TRBJ2-2,TRBV28,TGTGCCAGCAGCCCCACAGGGGGATCGGCCGGGGAGCTGTTTTTT,CASSPTGGSAGELFF
.,16,TRBD1,TRBJ1-5,TRBV28,TGTGCCAGCAGTAAAAGGACAGGCTATAGCAATCAGCCCCAGCATTTT,CASSKRTGYSNQPQHF
.,17,TRBD1,TRBJ2-2,TRBV27,TGTGCCAGCAGTTCCGGACAGGGCTCCTTGAACACCGGGGAGCTGTTTTTT,CASSSGQGSLNTGELFF
few,16,TRBD2,TRBJ2-5,TRBV28,TGTGCCAGCGACACCTCCGGGACTAGCGGCAAAGAGACCCAGTACTTC,CASDTSGTSGKETQYF
few,11,.,TRBJ1-1,TRBV25-1,TGTGCCAGCTGGGGGGGGAGGGTAGCTTTCTTT,CASWGGRVAFF
few,13,.,TRBJ2-7,TRBV15,TGTGCCACCAGCAGAGGAGGGAACTACGAGCAGTACTTC,CATSRGGNYEQYF
.,13,TRBD1,TRBJ1-1,TRBV10-3,TGTGCCATCGGAGGACAGGGGAACACTGAAGCTTTCTTT,CAIGGQGNTEAFF
.,19,TRBD2,TRBJ2-7,TRBV9,TGTGCCAGCAGCCCCCATGGGGGTAGCGGGTCGTCAAGAGACTACGAGCAGTACTTC,CASSPHGGSGSSRDYEQYF
.,16,TRBD2,TRBJ2-1,TRBV5-6,TGTGCCAGCAGCTCGGAACTAGCGGGACATAGAGATGAGCAGTTCTTC,CASSSELAGHRDEQFF
.,16,TRBD1,TRBJ2-1,TRBV19,TGTGCCAGTAGTACTAGAGGACAGGGGGTACAAAGTGAGCAGTTCTTC,CASSTRGQGVQSEQFF
.,13,TRBD2,TRBJ2-7,TRBV11-2,TGTGCCAGCAGCTTAAGCGGGAGGCACGAGCAGTACTTC,CASSLSGRHEQYF
.,16,TRBD2,TRBJ2-7,TRBV4-2,TGTGCCAGCAGCCAAGAACTAGCGGGAGGAACCTACGAGCAGTACTTC,CASSQELAGGTYEQYF
.,15,.,TRBJ2-1,TRBV27,TGTGCCAGCAGGCCAGGGGCCCCTAGAAACAATGAGCAGTTCTTC,CASRPGAPRNNEQFF
.,14,.,TRBJ2-7,TRBV28,TGTGCCAGCAGTTTTCGGGGGAGTGGGTACGAGCAGTACTTC,CASSFRGSGYEQYF
.,15,TRBD1,TRBJ1-2,TRBV28,TGTGCCATCCTGGGACAGTCTAAAAGAAACTATGGCTACACCTTC,CAILGQSKRNYGYTF
.,19,TRBD2,TRBJ2-7,TRBV7-8,TGTGCCAGCAGCCCTAGTGCACTAGCGGGAGGGTCCCGGAGTGACGAGCAGTACTTC,CASSPSALAGGSRSDEQYF
.,13,TRBD1,TRBJ2-5,TRBV6-5,TGTGCCAGCAGTCTGACAGGGCGTGAGACCCAGTACTTC,CASSLTGRETQYF
few,12,.,TRBJ1-1,TRBV2,TGTGCCAGCAGGCGATACACAGGGGAAGCTTTCTTT,CASRRYTGEAFF
.,13,.,TRBJ2-2,TRBV5-1,TGCGCCAGCAGCTTCAGGGGTACCGGGGAGCTGTTTTTT,CASSFRGTGELFF
few,14,.,TRBJ1-1,TRBV10-2,TGCGCCAGCAGTGAGTTTGTGGGGGGACCTGAAGCTTTCTTT,CASSEFVGGPEAFF
.,14,TRBD1,TRBJ1-2,TRBV6-5,TGTGCCAGCAGTTTCTCACAGGGGAAAGATGGCTACACCTTC,CASSFSQGKDGYTF
.,16,.,TRBJ2-1,TRBV6-5,TGTGCCAGCAGTTATCTCAGCGACTTCTCCTACAATGAGCAGTTCTTC,CASSYLSDFSYNEQFF
.,18,.,TRBJ2-4,TRBV7-3,TGTGCCAGCAGCTTAAGTGTCAGCGTAACCACAAAAGGGGGCATTCAGTACTTC,CASSLSVSVTTKGGIQYF
.,14,.,TRBJ2-5,TRBV30,TGTGCCTGGAACCACCAGGGCAGCCAAGAGACCCAGTACTTC,CAWNHQGSQETQYF
medium-sized,15,TRBD2,TRBJ2-3,TRBV2,TGTGCCAGCAGCGTTTTAGGGAGGGGCACAGATACGCAGTATTTT,CASSVLGRGTDTQYF
.,15,.,TRBJ1-1,TRBV28,TGTGCCAGCAGTCCCACAGGGCACATGAACACTGAAGCTTTCTTT,CASSPTGHMNTEAFF
.,14,.,TRBJ1-4,TRBV5-6,TGTGCCAGCAGCTTGAGCAGGGGAAATGAAAAACTGTTTTTT,CASSLSRGNEKLFF
few,14,.,TRBJ1-5,TRBV5-5,TGTGCCAGCAGCCTGACAGATCTCAATCAGCCCCAGCATTTT,CASSLTDLNQPQHF
once,15,TRBD1,TRBJ1-3,TRBV7-2,TGTGCCAGCAGCTCGACAGGGGGCTCTGGAAACACCATATATTTT,CASSSTGGSGNTIYF
few,13,.,TRBJ1-5,TRBV7-7,TGTGCTAGCAGCTTAGATATCAATCAGCCCCAGCATTTT,CASSLDINQPQHF
.,15,TRBD2,TRBJ2-7,TRBV11-2,TGTGCCAGCAGCTCCGATACGGGACTAGCCGACGAGCAGTACTTC,CASSSDTGLADEQYF
.,16,TRBD2,TRBJ2-1,TRBV9,TGTGCCAGCAGCGTAGCTGGGCTAGCGGGATTAGGTGAGCAGTTCTTC,CASSVAGLAGLGEQFF
.,16,TRBD2,TRBJ2-3,TRBV6-6,TGTGCCAGCAGTTCAACCGGGACTAGCGGGTCAGATACGCAGTATTTT,CASSSTGTSGSDTQYF
.,17,.,TRBJ1-6,TRBV5-1,TGCGCCAGCAGCTTGGACTTAGCCCGAAGGTCCGGTTCACCCCTCCACTTT,CASSLDLARRSGSPLHF
.,15,TRBD2,TRBJ2-1,TRBV19,TGTGCCAGTAGTTCGCCGGGGAGGGTAGTAGATGAGCAGTTCTTC,CASSSPGRVVDEQFF
.,14,TRBD2,TRBJ2-1,TRBV11-2,TGTGCCAGCAGCTTAAGCGCAGCGGGAGGTTCGCAGTTCTTC,CASSLSAAGGSQFF
.,15,TRBD1,TRBJ1-2,TRBV7-2,TGTGCCAGCACCTGGACAGGGGATCGGAACTATGGCTACACCTTC,CASTWTGDRNYGYTF
.,9,.,TRBJ2-1,TRBV20-1,TGCAGTGTCGGTAATGAGCAGTTCTTC,CSVGNEQFF
.,16,TRBD1,TRBJ2-7,TRBV27,TGTGCCAGCAGTCCGTCGACAGGGCTGAGCTCCTACGAGCAGTACTTC,CASSPSTGLSSYEQYF
.,13,TRBD1,TRBJ2-5,TRBV29-1,TGCAGCGTTGAGGTGACAGGGGGAGAGACCCAGTACTTC,CSVEVTGGETQYF
.,14,TRBD2,TRBJ2-7,TRBV27,TGTGCCAGCAGTTCCGGGACTAGCAGGTCCGAGCAGTACTTC,CASSSGTSRSEQYF
.,15,TRBD2,TRBJ2-7,TRBV5-4,TGTGCCAGCAGCAGAGGGACTAGCGGGAGTTACGAGCAGTACTTC,CASSRGTSGSYEQYF
.,14,TRBD1,TRBJ1-4,TRBV19,TGTGCCAGTAGCCGACAGGGGGCATGGGAAAAACTGTTTTTT,CASSRQGAWEKLFF
.,17,TRBD2,TRBJ2-1,TRBV5-4,TGTGCCAGCAGCTTGGAGTCTAGCGGGAGGGCTGGGAATGAGCAGTTCTTC,CASSLESSGRAGNEQFF